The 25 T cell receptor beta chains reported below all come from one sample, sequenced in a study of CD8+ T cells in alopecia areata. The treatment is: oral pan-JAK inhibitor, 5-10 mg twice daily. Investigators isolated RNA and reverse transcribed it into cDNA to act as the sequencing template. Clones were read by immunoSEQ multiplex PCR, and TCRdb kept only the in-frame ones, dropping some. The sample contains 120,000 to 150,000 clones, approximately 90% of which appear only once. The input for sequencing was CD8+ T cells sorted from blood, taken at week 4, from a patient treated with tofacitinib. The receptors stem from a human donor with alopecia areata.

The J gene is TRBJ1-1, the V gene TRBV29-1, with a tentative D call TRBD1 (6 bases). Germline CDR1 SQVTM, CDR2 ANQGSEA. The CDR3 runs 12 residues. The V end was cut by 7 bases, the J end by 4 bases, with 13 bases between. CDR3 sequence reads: CSGRGGSTEAFF. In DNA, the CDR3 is TGCAGCGGTAGGGGGGGGAGCACTGAAGCTTTCTTT.

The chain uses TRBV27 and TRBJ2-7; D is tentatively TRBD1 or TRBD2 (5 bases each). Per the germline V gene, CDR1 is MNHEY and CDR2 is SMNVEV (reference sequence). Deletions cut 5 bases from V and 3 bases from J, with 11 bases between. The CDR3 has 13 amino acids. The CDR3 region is CASSGGSDYEQYF. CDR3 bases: TGTGCCAGCAGTGGGGGATCAGACTACGAGCAGTACTTC.

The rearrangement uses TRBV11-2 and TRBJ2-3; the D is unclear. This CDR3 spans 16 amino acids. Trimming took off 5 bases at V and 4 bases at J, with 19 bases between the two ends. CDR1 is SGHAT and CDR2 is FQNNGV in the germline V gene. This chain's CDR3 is CASSPSLGPEADTQYF. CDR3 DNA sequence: TGTGCCAGCAGCCCTTCTCTAGGTCCCGAGGCAGATACGCAGTATTTT.

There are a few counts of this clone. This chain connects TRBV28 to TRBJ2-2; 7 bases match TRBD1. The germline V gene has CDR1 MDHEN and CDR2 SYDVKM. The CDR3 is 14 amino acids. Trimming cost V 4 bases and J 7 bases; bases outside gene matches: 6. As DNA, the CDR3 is TGTGCCAGCAGTTACGACAGGGTTGACGGGGAGCTGTTTTTT. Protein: CASSYDRVDGELFF.

The CDR3 bases are TGTGCCATCAGTGCCGAGTTTAGGCGCCGGAAGGAGGAGACCCAGTACTTC. Protein sequence: CAISAEFRRRKEETQYF. The chain links TRBV10-3 to TRBJ2-5; D is ambiguous. CDR1 and CDR2 from the germline V gene are ENHRY and SYGVKD. The V end lost 4 bases, the J end lost 5 bases, and 23 bases lay between the germline ends. CDR3 size: 17 residues.

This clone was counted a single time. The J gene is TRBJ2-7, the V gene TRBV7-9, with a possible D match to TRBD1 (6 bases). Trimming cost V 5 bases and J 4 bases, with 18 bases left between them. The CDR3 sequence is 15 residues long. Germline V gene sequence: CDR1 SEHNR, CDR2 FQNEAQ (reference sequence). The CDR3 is CASSGLGQIQYEQYF. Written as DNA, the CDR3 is TGTGCCAGCAGCGGTCTCGGACAGATACAATACGAGCAGTACTTC.

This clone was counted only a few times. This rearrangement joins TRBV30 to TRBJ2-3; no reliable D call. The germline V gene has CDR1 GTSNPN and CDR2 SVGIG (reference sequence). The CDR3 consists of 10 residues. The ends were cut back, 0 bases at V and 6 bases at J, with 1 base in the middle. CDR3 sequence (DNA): TGTGCCTGGAGTGTGGATACGCAGTATTTT. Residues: CAWSVDTQYF.

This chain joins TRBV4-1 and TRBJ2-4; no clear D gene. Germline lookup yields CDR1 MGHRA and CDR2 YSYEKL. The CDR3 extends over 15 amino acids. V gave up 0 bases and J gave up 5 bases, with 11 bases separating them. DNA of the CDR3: TGCGCCAGCAGCCAAGATAAGGGCCCTCAAAACATTCAGTACTTC. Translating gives CASSQDKGPQNIQYF.

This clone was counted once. CDR3: CAISQTGVRTDTQYF. CDR3 nucleotides: TGTGCCATCAGCCAGACAGGGGTCCGCACAGATACGCAGTATTTT. This rearrangement joins TRBV10-3 to TRBJ2-3, with 8 bases that match TRBD1. Germline V gives CDR1 ENHRY, CDR2 SYGVKD. V shed 6 bases and J 1 base; nucleotides not matched to a gene: 6. The CDR3 loop spans 15 amino acids.

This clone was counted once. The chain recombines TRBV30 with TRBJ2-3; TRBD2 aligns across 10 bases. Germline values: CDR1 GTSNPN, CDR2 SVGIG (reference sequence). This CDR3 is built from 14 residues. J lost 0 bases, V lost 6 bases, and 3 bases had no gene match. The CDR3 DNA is TGTGCCTGCGAACTAGCGGGGAGCACAGATACGCAGTATTTT. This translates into CACELAGSTDTQYF.

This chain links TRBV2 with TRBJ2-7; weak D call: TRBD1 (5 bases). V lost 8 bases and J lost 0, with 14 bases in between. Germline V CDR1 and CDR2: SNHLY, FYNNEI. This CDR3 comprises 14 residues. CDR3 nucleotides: TGTGCCAGCTATCCTACCGACAGCTCCTACGAGCAGTACTTC. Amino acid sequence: CASYPTDSSYEQYF.

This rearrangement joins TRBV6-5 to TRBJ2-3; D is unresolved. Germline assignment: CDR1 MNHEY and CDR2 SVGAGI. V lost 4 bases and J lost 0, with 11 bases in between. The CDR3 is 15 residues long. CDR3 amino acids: CASSSSGESTDTQYF. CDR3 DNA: TGTGCCAGCAGTTCCTCAGGCGAGAGCACAGATACGCAGTATTTT.

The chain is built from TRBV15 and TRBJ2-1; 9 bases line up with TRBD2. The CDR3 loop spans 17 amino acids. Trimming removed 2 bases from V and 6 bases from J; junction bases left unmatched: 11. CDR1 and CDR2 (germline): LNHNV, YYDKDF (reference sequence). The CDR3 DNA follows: TGTGCCACCAGCAGAAGGGCGGGGGGGCCGAGTGCCAATGAGCAGTTCTTC. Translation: CATSRRAGGPSANEQFF.

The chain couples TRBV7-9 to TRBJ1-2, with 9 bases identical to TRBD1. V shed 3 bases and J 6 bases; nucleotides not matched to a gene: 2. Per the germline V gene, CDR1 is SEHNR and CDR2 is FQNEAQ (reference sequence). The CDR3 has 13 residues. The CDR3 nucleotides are TGTGCCAGCAGCTTGTGGACAGGGGATGGCTACACCTTC. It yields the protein CASSLWTGDGYTF.

CDR3 bases: TGTGCCAGCAGTTCACGTACAGGAATTTACAATGAGCAGTTCTTC. Protein: CASSSRTGIYNEQFF. The V and J genes are TRBV27 and TRBJ2-1; TRBD1 might be the D (5 bases). The CDR3 is 15 amino acids. Germline CDR1 MNHEY, CDR2 SMNVEV (reference sequence). Trimming shortened V by 4 bases and J by 4 bases, and 14 bases separated the two germline ends.

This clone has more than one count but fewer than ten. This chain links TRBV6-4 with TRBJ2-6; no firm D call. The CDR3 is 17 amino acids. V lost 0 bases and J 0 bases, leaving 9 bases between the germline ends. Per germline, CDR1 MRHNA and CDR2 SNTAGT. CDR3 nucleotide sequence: TGTGCCAGCAGTGACTCTCACAGTAGCTCTGGGGCCAACGTCCTGACTTTC. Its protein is CASSDSHSSSGANVLTF.

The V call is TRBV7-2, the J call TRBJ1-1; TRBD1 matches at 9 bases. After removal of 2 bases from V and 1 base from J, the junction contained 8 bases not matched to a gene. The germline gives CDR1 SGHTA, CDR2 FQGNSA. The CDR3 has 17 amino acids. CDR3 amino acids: CASSLWSLQGANTEAFF. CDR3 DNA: TGTGCCAGCAGCTTATGGAGTCTACAGGGGGCGAACACTGAAGCTTTCTTT.

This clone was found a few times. CDR3 protein: CSVVEDARLDIQYF. The CDR3 bases are TGCAGCGTTGTAGAGGACGCGAGGTTGGACATTCAGTACTTC. The rearrangement links TRBV29-1 to TRBJ2-4; D is undetermined. Trimming removed 4 bases from V and 8 bases from J, with 18 bases in between. Germline V lookup: CDR1 SQVTM, CDR2 ANQGSEA. The CDR3 consists of 14 residues.

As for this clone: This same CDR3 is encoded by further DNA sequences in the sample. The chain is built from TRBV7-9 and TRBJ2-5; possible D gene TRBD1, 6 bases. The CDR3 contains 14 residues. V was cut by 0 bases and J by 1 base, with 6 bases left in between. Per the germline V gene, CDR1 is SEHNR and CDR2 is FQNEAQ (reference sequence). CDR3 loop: CASSLAGGQETQYF. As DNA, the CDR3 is TGTGCCAGCAGCTTAGCAGGGGGCCAAGAGACCCAGTACTTC.

CDR3: CASSLDNRDRDGDTQYF. CDR3 bases: TGTGCCAGCAGCTTAGATAACCGGGACAGGGATGGGGATACGCAGTATTTT. V and J are TRBV11-2 and TRBJ2-3; 9 bases are shared with TRBD1. The CDR3 consists of 17 residues. The V gene end was trimmed by 0 bases and the J gene end by 6 bases; junction bases not matched to a gene: 10. Germline CDR1 is SGHAT and CDR2 is FQNNGV.

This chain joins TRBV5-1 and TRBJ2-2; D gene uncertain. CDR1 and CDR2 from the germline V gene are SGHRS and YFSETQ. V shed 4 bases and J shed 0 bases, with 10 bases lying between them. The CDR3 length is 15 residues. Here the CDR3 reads CASSPRRANTGELFF. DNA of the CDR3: TGCGCCAGCAGCCCCAGAAGAGCGAACACCGGGGAGCTGTTTTTT.

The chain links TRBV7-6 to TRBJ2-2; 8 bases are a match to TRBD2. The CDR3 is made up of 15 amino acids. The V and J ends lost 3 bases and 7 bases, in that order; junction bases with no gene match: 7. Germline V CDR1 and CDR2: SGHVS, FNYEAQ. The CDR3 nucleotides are TGTGCCAGCAGCTTCGTAACTAGCGGAGGCGGGGAGCTGTTTTTT. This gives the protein CASSFVTSGGGELFF.

CDR3 in amino acids: CASSSAGGGHYGYTF. DNA of the CDR3: TGTGCCAGCAGCTCCGCGGGCGGGGGCCACTATGGCTACACCTTC. The V call is TRBV7-8, the J call TRBJ1-2, with D possibly being TRBD1 (6 bases). CDR1 and CDR2 (germline): SGHVS, FQNEAQ. Trimming took off 4 bases at V and 3 bases at J, with 15 bases between the two ends. This CDR3 contains 15 residues. Variable domain in full (rest from reference TRBV7-8 and TRBJ1-2): GAGVSQSPRYKVAKRGQDVALRCDPISGHVSLFWYQQALGQGPEFLTYFQNEAQLDKSGLPSDRFFAERPEGSVSTLKIQRTQQEDSAVYLCASSSAGGGHYGYTFGSGTRLTVV.

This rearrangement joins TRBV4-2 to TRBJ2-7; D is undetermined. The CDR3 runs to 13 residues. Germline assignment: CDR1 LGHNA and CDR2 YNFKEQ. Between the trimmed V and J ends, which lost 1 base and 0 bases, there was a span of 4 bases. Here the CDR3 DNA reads TGTGCCAGCAGCCAAGGGTCCTCCTACGAGCAGTACTTC. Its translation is CASSQGSSYEQYF.

CDR3 nucleotides: TGTGCCAGCAGTGAAGTTTCCGGGACAGGGGCCTATTACACAGATACGCAGTATTTT. It is translated as CASSEVSGTGAYYTDTQYF. The V call is TRBV6-1, the J call TRBJ2-3; 10 bases agree with TRBD1. The V gene end was trimmed by 1 base and the J gene end by 2 bases; junction bases not matched to a gene: 12. Germline V gives CDR1 MNHNS, CDR2 SASEGT. This CDR3 spans 19 amino acids.